This T cell receptor (beta chain) was recorded in a study of blood T cell repertoires in COVID-19. CDR1 is ENHRY, CDR2 SYGVKD, per germline. Trimming stripped 2 bases from V and 3 bases from J, with 5 bases between. The CDR3 loop spans 13 amino acids. Authors' analysis steps: By means of reference gene primer amplification, nucleated cell counts were estimated. Produced via immunoSEQ multiplex PCR; TCRdb's table is partial and in-frame only. For V, J and clone size, that table is used; D and trimming come from the DNA. The sample carries tens of thousands of clones, about four fifths recorded once. This clone came up a few times.

This rearrangement joins TRBV10-3 to TRBJ1-5; D is uncertain. The material sequenced was peripheral blood. The TCR originated in a woman aged 60-75 years with acute or convalescent COVID-19. The CDR3 bases are TGTGCCATCAGTGAGGCTACCAATCAGCCCCAGCATTTT. It is translated as CAISEATNQPQHF.